This is a list of T cell receptor beta chains from one sample in a study of identical twins. One entry per CDR3 protein results from TCRdb running MiXCR on the 5' RACE reads. The sample has 1.5 million to 2 million distinct CDR3 sequences; about 31% are singletons. The sample consisted of cord blood. All receptors derive from a newborn girl in good health. Both conserved end residues are part of each CDR3. Fields, in order: V gene, D gene, clone size, J gene, CDR3 protein, CDR3 DNA. The D gene is left open where the match is weak. Clone sizes are given selectively: once, few, many, or a class where the clone is expanded.

TRBV5-5,.,few,TRBJ1-6,CASRALQGCPDNSPLHF,TGTGCCAGCAGAGCTTTGCAGGGTTGTCCCGATAATTCACCCCTCCACTTT
TRBV4-1,TRBD2,.,TRBJ2-1,CASRGRPAEINEQFF,TGCGCCAGTCGCGGGAGGCCAGCAGAAATCAATGAGCAGTTCTTC
TRBV11-2,.,once,TRBJ1-4,CASSQSSYEQYFGMWIYNEKLFF,.
TRBV29-1,TRBD2,many,TRBJ2-7,CSVVGLAGGLSYEQYF,TGCAGCGTTGTAGGACTAGCGGGAGGCTTATCCTACGAGCAGTACTTC
TRBV29-1,TRBD1,few,TRBJ1-2,CSVEDRSRGSPLYGYTF,TGCAGCGTTGAAGATCGCTCCAGGGGGTCTCCTCTATATGGCTACACCTTC
TRBV6-2/TRBV6-3,.,few,TRBJ2-7,CASSYSSGTLYEQYF,TGTGCCAGCAGTTACTCTTCCGGGACCCTCTACGAGCAGTACTTC
TRBV5-6,.,.,TRBJ2-7,CASSPTDRYGDNEQYF,TGTGCCAGCAGCCCGACAGACAGGTACGGTGACAATGAGCAGTACTTC
TRBV6-1,TRBD1,.,TRBJ2-5,CASSGTGVFQETQYF,TGTGCCAGCAGTGGGACAGGGGTTTTCCAAGAGACCCAGTACTTC
TRBV6-2/TRBV6-3,TRBD1,few,TRBJ2-3,CASSPGGLTDTQYF,TGTGCCAGCAGCCCAGGGGGCCTCACAGATACGCAGTATTTT
TRBV20-1,TRBD1,.,TRBJ2-1,CIARDPDRVAHNEQFF,TGCATTGCTAGGGACCCGGACAGGGTGGCACACAATGAGCAGTTCTTC
TRBV7-9,.,.,TRBJ2-2,CASSQAAATGELFF,TGTGCCAGCAGCCAAGCAGCTGCAACCGGGGAGCTGTTTTTT